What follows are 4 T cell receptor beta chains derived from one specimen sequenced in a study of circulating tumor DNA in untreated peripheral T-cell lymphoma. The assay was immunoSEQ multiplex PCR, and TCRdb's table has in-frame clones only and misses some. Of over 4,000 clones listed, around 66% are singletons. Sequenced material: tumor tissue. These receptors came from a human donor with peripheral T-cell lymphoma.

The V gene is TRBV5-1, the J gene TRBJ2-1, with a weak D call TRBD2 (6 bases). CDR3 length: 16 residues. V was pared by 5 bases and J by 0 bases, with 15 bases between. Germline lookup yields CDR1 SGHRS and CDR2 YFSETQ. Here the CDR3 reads CASRLAAGISYNEQFF. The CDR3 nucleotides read TGCGCCAGCAGGTTAGCCGCGGGGATCTCCTACAATGAGCAGTTCTTC.

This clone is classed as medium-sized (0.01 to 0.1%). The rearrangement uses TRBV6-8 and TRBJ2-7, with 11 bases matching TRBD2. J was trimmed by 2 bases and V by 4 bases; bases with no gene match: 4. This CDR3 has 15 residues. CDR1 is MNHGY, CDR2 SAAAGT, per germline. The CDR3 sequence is CASSSTSGITYEQYF. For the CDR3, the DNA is TGTGCCAGCAGTTCGACTAGCGGGATTACCTACGAGCAGTACTTC.

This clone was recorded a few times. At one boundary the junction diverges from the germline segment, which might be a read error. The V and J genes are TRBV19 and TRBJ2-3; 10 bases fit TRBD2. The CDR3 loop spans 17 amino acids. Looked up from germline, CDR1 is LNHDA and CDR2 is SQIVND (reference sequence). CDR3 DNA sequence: TGTACCAGTAGTATAGGACTAGCGGAAGTATATGGAGATACGCAGTATTTT. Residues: CTSSIGLAEVYGDTQYF.

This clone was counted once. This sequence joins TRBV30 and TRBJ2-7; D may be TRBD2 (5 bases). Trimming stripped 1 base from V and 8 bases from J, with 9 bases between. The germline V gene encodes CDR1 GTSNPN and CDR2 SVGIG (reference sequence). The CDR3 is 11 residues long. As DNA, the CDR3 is TGTGCCTGGAGTGGCGGGTTCAAGCAGTACTTC. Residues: CAWSGGFKQYF.